A selection of T cell receptor beta chains follows, all from one sample in a study of shared clonotypes between healthy human individuals. The table came from immunoSEQ multiplex PCR; TCRdb's copy has only in-frame clones and leaves some out. Of about 1.1 million clones listed, about 80% are singletons. Specimen: memory CD4+ T cells from PBMCs. Source of these receptors: a man aged 18 to 30 in good health. Some clones in this sample may be carry-over from other donors' samples. CDR3s include the opening cysteine and the closing phenylalanine or tryptophan. A D gene is named only where the DNA matches it firmly. Rows may omit the clone size; those that give it use once, few, many or a size class.

D gene	V gene	J gene	clone size	CDR3 protein	CDR3 DNA
-	TRBV5-8	TRBJ1-4	-	CASSLALGGEKLFF	TGTGCCAGCAGCTTGGCTCTCGGAGGCGAAAAACTGTTTTTT
-	TRBV18	TRBJ2-2	-	CASSPREQHTGELFF	TGTGCCAGCTCACCAAGGGAACAGCACACCGGGGAGCTGTTTTTT
-	TRBV11-2	TRBJ2-7	-	CASTPGNFRYEQYF	TGTGCCAGCACCCCAGGGAATTTCCGCTACGAGCAGTACTTC
-	TRBV11-2	TRBJ1-5	-	CASSADGDQPQHF	TGTGCCAGCAGCGCCGATGGCGACCAGCCCCAGCATTTT
-	TRBV19	TRBJ1-5	-	CATSGRGRGNGNQPQHF	TGTGCCACCAGTGGCCGGGGGCGAGGGAATGGCAATCAGCCCCAGCATTTT
TRBD2	TRBV30	TRBJ2-2	-	CAWSVASGAGELFF	TGTGCCTGGAGTGTGGCTAGCGGAGCCGGGGAGCTGTTTTTT
TRBD2	TRBV2	TRBJ2-7	-	CASSEGTSGAYEQYF	TGTGCCAGCAGTGAAGGGACTAGCGGTGCCTACGAGCAGTACTTC
-	TRBV5-1	TRBJ1-1	-	CASSSERGNTEAFF	TGCGCCAGCAGCTCTGAACGTGGGAACACTGAAGCTTTCTTT
TRBD2	TRBV15	TRBJ2-4	-	CATSRDRTSGPKNIQYF	TGTGCCACCAGCAGAGATAGGACTAGCGGCCCAAAAAACATTCAGTACTTC
TRBD1	TRBV30	TRBJ1-5	-	CAWGTGVGQPQHF	TGTGCCTGGGGTACAGGGGTTGGTCAGCCCCAGCATTTT
-	TRBV27	TRBJ1-1	-	CASRQFRVNTEAFF	TGTGCCAGCAGGCAATTCAGGGTTAACACTGAAGCTTTCTTT
-	TRBV4-2	TRBJ2-7	-	CASSQDRLTLQYF	TGTGCCAGCAGCCAAGATCGACTTACCCTGCAGTACTTC
-	TRBV5-1	TRBJ1-2	once	CASSGAAGDYGYTF	TGCGCCAGCAGCGGGGCGGCAGGGGACTATGGCTACACCTTC
-	TRBV7-8	TRBJ1-2	-	CASSLLQGYGYTF	TGTGCCAGCAGCTTACTACAGGGATATGGCTACACCTTC
TRBD1	TRBV4-2	TRBJ1-6	-	CASSQDWTGANSPLHF	TGTGCCAGCAGCCAAGATTGGACAGGGGCAAATTCACCCCTCCACTTT
-	TRBV30	TRBJ1-6	-	CAWRGGGQSPLHF	TGTGCCTGGAGAGGCGGGGGGCAGTCACCCCTCCACTTT
-	TRBV27	TRBJ1-6	-	CASSLSAGSGSNSPLHF	TGTGCCAGCAGTTTATCAGCAGGTTCAGGGAGTAATTCACCCCTCCACTTT
-	TRBV18	TRBJ2-7	-	CASSPQWTIGYEQYF	TGTGCCAGCTCTCCCCAGTGGACAATCGGCTACGAGCAGTACTTC
-	TRBV28	TRBJ2-2	few	CASRAETGELFF	TGTGCCAGCAGGGCGGAGACCGGGGAGCTGTTTTTT
-	TRBV11-2	TRBJ2-7	-	CASSLGRNYEQYF	TGTGCCAGCAGCTTAGGCCGGAACTACGAGCAGTACTTC
TRBD2	TRBV29-1	TRBJ2-5	-	CSVKFLAGVGETQYF	TGCAGCGTTAAGTTCCTAGCGGGAGTGGGGGAGACCCAGTACTTC
-	TRBV19	TRBJ1-2	-	CASSILANYGYTF	TGTGCCAGTAGTATCCTGGCTAACTATGGCTACACCTTC
-	TRBV11-2	TRBJ2-5	-	CASGPQGIETQYF	TGTGCCAGCGGCCCCCAGGGGATAGAGACCCAGTACTTC